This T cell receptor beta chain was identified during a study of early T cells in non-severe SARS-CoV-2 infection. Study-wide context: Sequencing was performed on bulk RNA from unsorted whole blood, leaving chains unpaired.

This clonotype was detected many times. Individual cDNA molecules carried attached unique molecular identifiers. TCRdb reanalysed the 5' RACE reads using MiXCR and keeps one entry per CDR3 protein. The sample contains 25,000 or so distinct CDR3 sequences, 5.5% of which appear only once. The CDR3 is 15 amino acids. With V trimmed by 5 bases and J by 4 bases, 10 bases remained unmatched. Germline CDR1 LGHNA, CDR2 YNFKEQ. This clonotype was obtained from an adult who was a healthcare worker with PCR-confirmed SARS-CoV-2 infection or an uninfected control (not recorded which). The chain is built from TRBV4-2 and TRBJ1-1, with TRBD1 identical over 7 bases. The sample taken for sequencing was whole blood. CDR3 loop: CASSTRPGQTTEAFF. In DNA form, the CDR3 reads TGTGCCAGCAGCACTCGGCCGGGACAGACCACTGAAGCTTTCTTT.